The T cell receptor (beta chain) described here comes from a study of blood T cells in healthy people across ages. Note on this clonotype: What it recognizes is unknown.

A second PCR of 7 to 11 cycles used a sample-barcoded 5' primer and a J-beta primer mix. TCRdb itself ran the 5' RACE reads through MiXCR, one entry per CDR3 protein. The sample includes fewer than 2,000,000 distinct CDR3 sequences, about 31% of them seen just once. The study's findings and limits: Naive CD4+ cells and diversity were both higher in long-lived donors than in aged donors.

This sequence originates from a woman in her 30s in good health. The sequenced material came from blood.

The DNA of the CDR3 is TGCGCCAGCAGCCAAGCCCCTAGGGGGCGGGGCGAGCAGTTCTTC. Translation gives CASSQAPRGRGEQFF. This chain uses TRBV4-1 with TRBJ2-1; tentatively, D is TRBD1 (7 bases). V lost 1 base, J lost 10 bases, and 17 bases lay in between. The germline V gene has CDR1 MGHRA and CDR2 YSYEKL. The CDR3 totals 15 residues.